A selection of T cell receptor beta chains follows, all from one sample in a study of cytomegalovirus exposure and HLA in healthy donors. Profiling relied on immunoSEQ multiplex PCR, and the TCRdb table lists in-frame clones only, not all of them. The sample includes fewer than 200,000 clones, approximately 77% of them seen just once. The sample consisted of PBMCs. These receptors came from a male donor in good health and CMV-seropositive. CDR3s include the opening cysteine and the closing phenylalanine or tryptophan.

V,J,CDR3
TRBV6-1,TRBJ2-5,CASSSSRGEVRTQYF
TRBV5-1,TRBJ2-2,CASTIRQVNTGELFF
TRBV19,TRBJ1-5,CASSKTHSNQPQHF
TRBV6-1,TRBJ2-5,CASSEPGRLYQETQYF
TRBV5-6,TRBJ2-5,CASSLVSKAETQYF
TRBV4-1,TRBJ2-3,CATGRTGSTDTQYF
TRBV4-1,TRBJ1-2,CASSQVGQGGNYGYTF
TRBV19,TRBJ2-3,CASSIHLDTQYF
TRBV2,TRBJ2-7,CASSELVQGGEQYF
TRBV5-6,TRBJ1-3,CASSFTGAGNTIYF
TRBV5-8,TRBJ1-6,CASSSGGQSVSPLHF
TRBV29-1,TRBJ1-1,CSVLSGVGTEAFF
TRBV19,TRBJ1-1,CASTPWGQGLNTEAFF
TRBV5-6,TRBJ1-3,CASSLGVGNTIYF
TRBV11-2,TRBJ2-7,CASSLGGGRYEQYF
TRBV6-5,TRBJ1-2,CASCLVGQGTGYTF
TRBV14,TRBJ1-2,CASSQGGGFGYTF
TRBV7-9,TRBJ1-4,CASSWGKGALHEKLFF
TRBV7-8,TRBJ2-7,CASSTAQGGGSYEQYF
TRBV6-5,TRBJ2-1,CASTPEAGGINEQFF
TRBV2,TRBJ2-5,CASSFNRQETQYF
TRBV30,TRBJ1-1,CAWSGGGGTVNTEAFF
TRBV5-1,TRBJ2-5,CASSLGGGETQYF